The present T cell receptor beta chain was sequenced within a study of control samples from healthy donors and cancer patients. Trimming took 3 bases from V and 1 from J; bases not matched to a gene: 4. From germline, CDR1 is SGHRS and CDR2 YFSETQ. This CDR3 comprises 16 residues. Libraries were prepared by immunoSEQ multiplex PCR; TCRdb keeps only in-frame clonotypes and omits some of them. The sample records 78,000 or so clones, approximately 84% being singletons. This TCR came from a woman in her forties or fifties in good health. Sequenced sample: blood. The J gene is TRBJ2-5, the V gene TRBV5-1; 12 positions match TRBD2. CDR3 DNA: TGCGCCAGCAGCTCTGGACTAGCGGGGATCCAAGAGACCCAGTACTTC. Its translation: CASSSGLAGIQETQYF.